A selection of T cell receptor beta chains follows, all from one sample in a study of blood T cell repertoires in COVID-19. Assay: immunoSEQ multiplex PCR; the TCRdb copy retains only in-frame clones and omits some. The profile shows under 350,000 clones, under 95% of them singletons. Sequences were obtained from PBMCs or T cells enriched from blood (not recorded which). The source is a man in his sixties who had recovered from COVID-19. Both conserved end residues are part of each CDR3. Each record gives: CDR3 length, D gene, clone size, V gene, J gene, CDR3 protein, CDR3 DNA. A D gene is named only where the DNA matches it firmly. Size is stated for part of the rows, as once, few or many counts, or as a class when the clone is expanded.

len: 16; d_gene: TRBD1; abundance: .; v_gene: TRBV9; j_gene: TRBJ1-2; CDR3aa: CASSVEDWTGWYGYTF; CDR3nt: TGTGCCAGCAGCGTAGAGGATTGGACAGGGTGGTATGGCTACACCTTC
len: 17; d_gene: .; abundance: .; v_gene: TRBV5-1; j_gene: TRBJ2-1; CDR3aa: CASSLGTVGPKYNEQFF; CDR3nt: TGCGCCAGCAGCTTGGGGACAGTTGGCCCTAAATACAATGAGCAGTTCTTC
len: 15; d_gene: .; abundance: .; v_gene: TRBV4-1; j_gene: TRBJ2-1; CDR3aa: CASSQDFRAYNEQFF; CDR3nt: TGCGCCAGCAGCCAAGATTTTCGTGCCTACAATGAGCAGTTCTTC
len: 14; d_gene: .; abundance: .; v_gene: TRBV9; j_gene: TRBJ2-7; CDR3aa: CASSVGGGPYEQYF; CDR3nt: TGTGCCAGCAGCGTAGGAGGCGGGCCCTACGAGCAGTACTTC
len: 13; d_gene: .; abundance: .; v_gene: TRBV7-9; j_gene: TRBJ1-4; CDR3aa: CASSLGGQEKLFF; CDR3nt: TGTGCCAGCAGCCTAGGTGGGCAGGAAAAACTGTTTTTT
len: 17; d_gene: TRBD2; abundance: few; v_gene: TRBV9; j_gene: TRBJ2-3; CDR3aa: CASSGRSTSGDPDTQYF; CDR3nt: TGTGCCAGCAGCGGAAGGTCGACTAGCGGGGACCCAGATACGCAGTATTTT
len: 14; d_gene: TRBD1; abundance: .; v_gene: TRBV6-6; j_gene: TRBJ1-2; CDR3aa: CASSPGTVTYGYTF; CDR3nt: TGTGCCAGCAGCCCCGGGACAGTAACCTATGGCTACACCTTC
len: 14; d_gene: TRBD1; abundance: .; v_gene: TRBV10-2; j_gene: TRBJ1-5; CDR3aa: CASVAGTGDQPQHF; CDR3nt: TGCGCCAGCGTTGCCGGGACAGGGGATCAGCCCCAGCATTTT
len: 13; d_gene: .; abundance: .; v_gene: TRBV12-3/TRBV12-4; j_gene: TRBJ1-1; CDR3aa: CASSSTGEPEAFF; CDR3nt: TGTGCCAGCAGTTCGACAGGTGAGCCTGAAGCTTTCTTT
len: 16; d_gene: TRBD2; abundance: .; v_gene: TRBV2; j_gene: TRBJ2-5; CDR3aa: CASSVTSGGFTETQYF; CDR3nt: TGTGCCAGCAGCGTAACTAGCGGGGGATTTACCGAGACCCAGTACTTC
len: 16; d_gene: TRBD2; abundance: .; v_gene: TRBV14; j_gene: TRBJ2-1; CDR3aa: CASSHVTSGRANEQFF; CDR3nt: TGTGCCAGCAGCCACGTTACTAGCGGGAGAGCTAATGAGCAGTTCTTC
len: 15; d_gene: .; abundance: .; v_gene: TRBV5-1; j_gene: TRBJ2-3; CDR3aa: CASSQATRTTDTQYF; CDR3nt: TGCGCCAGCAGCCAGGCGACTAGGACCACAGATACGCAGTATTTT
len: 14; d_gene: TRBD2; abundance: .; v_gene: TRBV11-1; j_gene: TRBJ2-7; CDR3aa: CASSPAGDHNEQYF; CDR3nt: TGTGCCAGCAGCCCGGCGGGGGATCACAACGAGCAGTACTTC
len: 15; d_gene: TRBD2; abundance: .; v_gene: TRBV6-5; j_gene: TRBJ2-1; CDR3aa: CASRSSGGGYNEQFF; CDR3nt: TGTGCCAGCAGATCTAGCGGGGGGGGTTACAATGAGCAGTTCTTC
len: 15; d_gene: .; abundance: once; v_gene: TRBV5-6; j_gene: TRBJ1-2; CDR3aa: CASTHGGRDYYGYTF; CDR3nt: TGTGCCAGCACCCACGGAGGGAGGGACTACTATGGCTACACCTTC
len: 15; d_gene: TRBD2; abundance: few; v_gene: TRBV7-6; j_gene: TRBJ2-3; CDR3aa: CASTQNPSGTDTQYF; CDR3nt: TGTGCCAGCACGCAAAACCCTAGCGGAACAGATACGCAGTATTTT
len: 13; d_gene: TRBD2; abundance: .; v_gene: TRBV6-7; j_gene: TRBJ2-7; CDR3aa: CASSNPGLAEQYF; CDR3nt: TGTGCCAGCAGTAATCCGGGACTAGCGGAGCAGTACTTC
len: 16; d_gene: TRBD1; abundance: .; v_gene: TRBV30; j_gene: TRBJ2-1; CDR3aa: CAWSTRGLSSYNEQFF; CDR3nt: TGTGCCTGGAGTACCAGGGGGCTTTCGTCCTACAATGAGCAGTTCTTC
len: 17; d_gene: .; abundance: .; v_gene: TRBV7-9; j_gene: TRBJ2-3; CDR3aa: CASSAGSGRGGTDTQYF; CDR3nt: TGTGCCAGCAGCGCGGGAAGCGGCCGGGGAGGCACAGATACGCAGTATTTT
len: 12; d_gene: TRBD1; abundance: .; v_gene: TRBV30; j_gene: TRBJ2-7; CDR3aa: CAWLTGYGEQYF; CDR3nt: TGTGCCTGGCTGACAGGGTACGGCGAGCAGTACTTC